Below, 10 T cell receptor beta chains from the same sample are listed, as sequenced in a study of T cell repertoires in cytomegalovirus infection. TCRdb re-derived calls from the reads in MiXCR, one entry per CDR3 protein. Of around 120,000 distinct CDR3 sequences in the sample, more than 7% are singletons; the top ten hold roughly a tenth. The sequencing input was PBMCs. Receptors originate from a human donor in good health (CMV status not recorded). Some clones in this sample may be carry-over from other donors' samples.

At least ten counts were recorded for this clonotype. The genes are TRBV28 and TRBJ2-7, with D hard to call. Germline CDR1 MDHEN, CDR2 SYDVKM. The CDR3 has 13 amino acids. V was pared by 5 bases and J by 3 bases, with 11 bases between. The DNA for the CDR3 is TGTGCCAGCAGTGAGGCATCGGTCTACGAGCAGTACTTC. It yields the protein CASSEASVYEQYF.

At least ten counts were recorded for this clonotype. This chain joins TRBV7-2 and TRBJ1-2; D unresolved. The germline V gene encodes CDR1 SGHTA and CDR2 FQGNSA. The CDR3 covers 15 residues. The V end was cut by 4 bases, the J end by 0 bases, with 12 bases between. CDR3 DNA sequence: TGTGCCAGCAGCTCTGCGTGGGTTACTAACTATGGCTACACCTTC. Amino acid sequence: CASSSAWVTNYGYTF.

The sample holds many counts of this clonotype. J is TRBJ2-3 and V is TRBV7-8; tentatively, D is TRBD1 (6 bases). Trimming left V 1 base short and J 5 bases short, with 13 bases between. The CDR3 consists of 15 residues. Germline lookup yields CDR1 SGHVS and CDR2 FQNEAQ. CDR3 DNA sequence: TGTGCCAGCAGCTTAGGGCCCAGGGGTATAGATACGCAGTATTTT. This gives the protein CASSLGPRGIDTQYF.

This clonotype was counted many times. V is TRBV10-3 and J is TRBJ2-3; 9 nucleotides line up with TRBD1. The CDR3 extends over 15 amino acids. V shed 6 bases, J shed 6 bases, and the junction held 10 bases outside the gene matches. Germline values: CDR1 ENHRY, CDR2 SYGVKD. The CDR3 nucleotides are TGTGCCATCAGGGAACCGGGACAGGGCAGGGATACGCAGTATTTT. Its protein is CAIREPGQGRDTQYF.

There are many counts of this clonotype. This chain connects TRBV5-5 to TRBJ2-7; tentatively, D is TRBD1 (5 bases). V lost 0 bases and J lost 7, with 14 bases in between. The CDR3 contains 14 residues. Germline assignment: CDR1 SGHKS and CDR2 YYEKEE (reference sequence). The CDR3 nucleotides read TGTGCCAGCAGCTTGGACCAGGGAAGTAGTGAGCAGTACTTC. Protein sequence: CASSLDQGSSEQYF.

This clonotype has ten or more counts. This chain links TRBV7-9 with TRBJ2-5, with 13 bases matching TRBD2. The length of the CDR3 is 16 residues. V gave up 5 bases and J gave up 2 bases; unmatched junction bases: 5. CDR1 is SEHNR, CDR2 FQNEAQ, per germline (reference sequence). CDR3 in amino acids: CASSPKGLAGQETQYF. The CDR3 DNA reads as TGTGCCAGCAGCCCGAAGGGACTAGCGGGGCAAGAGACCCAGTACTTC.

This clonotype was recorded a few times. This sequence joins TRBV2 and TRBJ2-3; weak D call: TRBD1 (6 bases). CDR1 is SNHLY, CDR2 FYNNEI, per germline. The length of the CDR3 is 15 residues. V lost 3 bases and J 1 base, leaving 11 bases between the germline ends. The CDR3 loop is CASSESNRGTDTQYF. The CDR3 coding sequence is TGTGCCAGCAGTGAGTCGAACAGGGGCACAGATACGCAGTATTTT.

In its sample, this clonotype was seen many times. The V gene is TRBV12-3 or TRBV12-4, the J gene TRBJ2-5; D might be TRBD1 (5 bases). The germline V and J ends were trimmed by 5 bases and 2 bases, with 12 bases remaining between them. The CDR3 spans 14 residues. The CDR3 here is CASSATTAQETQYF. In DNA, the CDR3 is TGTGCCAGCAGTGCCACGACAGCACAAGAGACCCAGTACTTC.

This clonotype was picked up a small number of times. This chain links TRBV20-1 with TRBJ2-2; D remains ambiguous. The CDR3 sequence is 15 residues long. Trimming took off 4 bases at V and 3 bases at J, with 15 bases between the two ends. Germline CDR1 DFQATT, CDR2 SNEGSKA (reference sequence). The CDR3 bases are TGCAGTGCTAAAGAATGGAAAACAGACACCGGGGAGCTGTTTTTT. This encodes CSAKEWKTDTGELFF.

V gene TRBV2 combines with J gene TRBJ2-3; TRBD1 matches 8 bases. Trimming took 6 bases from V and 2 from J; bases not matched to a gene: 10. Germline V lookup: CDR1 SNHLY, CDR2 FYNNEI. This CDR3 region has 16 residues. CDR3 DNA: TGTGCCAGCAGGGCGACAGGGGCGAAAACCACAGATACGCAGTATTTT. Translating it yields CASRATGAKTTDTQYF.